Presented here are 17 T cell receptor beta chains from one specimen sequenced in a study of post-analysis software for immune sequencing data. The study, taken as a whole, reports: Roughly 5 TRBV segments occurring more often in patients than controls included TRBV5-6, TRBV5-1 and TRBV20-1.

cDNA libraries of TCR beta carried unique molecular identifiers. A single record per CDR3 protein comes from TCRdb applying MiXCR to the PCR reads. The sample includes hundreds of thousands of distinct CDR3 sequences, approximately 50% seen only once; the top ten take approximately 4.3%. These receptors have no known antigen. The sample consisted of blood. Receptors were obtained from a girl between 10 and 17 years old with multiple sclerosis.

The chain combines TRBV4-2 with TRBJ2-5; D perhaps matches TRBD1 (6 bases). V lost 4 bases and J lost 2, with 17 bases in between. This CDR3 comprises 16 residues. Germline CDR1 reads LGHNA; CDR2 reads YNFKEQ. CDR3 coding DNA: TGTGCCAGCAGCCCAACGCGTGGGACACCACAAGAGACCCAGTACTTC. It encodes CASSPTRGTPQETQYF.

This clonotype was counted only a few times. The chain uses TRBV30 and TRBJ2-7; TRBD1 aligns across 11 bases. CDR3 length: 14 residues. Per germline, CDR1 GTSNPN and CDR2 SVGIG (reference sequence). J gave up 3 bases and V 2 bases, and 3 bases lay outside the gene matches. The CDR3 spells CAWSPGTGGYEQYF. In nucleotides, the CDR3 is TGTGCCTGGAGTCCCGGGACAGGGGGCTACGAGCAGTACTTC. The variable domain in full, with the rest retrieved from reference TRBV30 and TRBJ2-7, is SQTIHQWPATLVQPVGSPLSLECTVEGTSNPNLYWYRQAAGRGLQLLFYSVGIGQISSEVPQNLSASRPQDRQFILSSKKLLLSDSGFYLCAWSPGTGGYEQYFGPGTRLTVT.

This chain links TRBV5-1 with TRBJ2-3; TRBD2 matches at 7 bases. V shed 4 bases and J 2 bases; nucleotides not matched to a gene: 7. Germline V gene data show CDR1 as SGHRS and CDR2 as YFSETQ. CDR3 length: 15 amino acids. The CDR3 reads CASSLAEAFTDTQYF. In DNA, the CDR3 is TGCGCCAGCAGCCTAGCGGAAGCGTTCACAGATACGCAGTATTTT.

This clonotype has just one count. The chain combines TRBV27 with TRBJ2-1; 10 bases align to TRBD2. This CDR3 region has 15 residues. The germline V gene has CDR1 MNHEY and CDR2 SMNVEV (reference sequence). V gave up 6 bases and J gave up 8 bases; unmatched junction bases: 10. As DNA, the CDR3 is TGTGCCAGCAGGGGGGCTAGCGGGAGTATCTATGAGCAGTTCTTC. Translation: CASRGASGSIYEQFF.

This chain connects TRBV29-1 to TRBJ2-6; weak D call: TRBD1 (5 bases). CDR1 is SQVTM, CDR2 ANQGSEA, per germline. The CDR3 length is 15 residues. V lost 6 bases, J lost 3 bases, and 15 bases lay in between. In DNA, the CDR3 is TGCAGCGTACAAGGGGCCAACCTTGGGGCCAACGTCCTGACTTTC. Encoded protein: CSVQGANLGANVLTF.

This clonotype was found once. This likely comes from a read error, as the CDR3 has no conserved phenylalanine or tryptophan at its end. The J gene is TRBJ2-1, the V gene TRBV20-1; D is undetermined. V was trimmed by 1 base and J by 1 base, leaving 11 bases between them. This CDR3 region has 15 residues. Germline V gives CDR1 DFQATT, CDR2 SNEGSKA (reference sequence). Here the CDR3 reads CSARGSLLSYNEQFS. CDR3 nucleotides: TGCAGTGCTAGAGGTAGTCTGCTGTCCTACAATGAGCAGTTCTCC.

CDR3 residues: CASSPPPGHGYTF. The CDR3, as DNA: TGTGCCAGCAGTCCCCCTCCGGGGCACGGCTACACCTTC. The V and J genes are TRBV12-3 or TRBV12-4 and TRBJ1-2; possible D gene TRBD1, 5 bases. Deletions cut 5 bases from V and 8 bases from J, with 15 bases between. The length of the CDR3 is 13 residues.

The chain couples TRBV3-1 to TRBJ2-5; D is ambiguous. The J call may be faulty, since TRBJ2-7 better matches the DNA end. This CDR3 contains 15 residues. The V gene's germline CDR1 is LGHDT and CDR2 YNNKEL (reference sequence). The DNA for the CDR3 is TGTGCCAGCAGCCTTGGGAAGGGATCGACCTACGAGCAGTACTTC. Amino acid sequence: CASSLGKGSTYEQYF.

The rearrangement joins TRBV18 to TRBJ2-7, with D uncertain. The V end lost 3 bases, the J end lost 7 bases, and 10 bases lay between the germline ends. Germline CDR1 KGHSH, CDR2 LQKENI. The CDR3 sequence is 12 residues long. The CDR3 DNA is TGTGCCAGCTCACCTTTGGCCTCGGAGCAGTACTTC. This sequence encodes CASSPLASEQYF.

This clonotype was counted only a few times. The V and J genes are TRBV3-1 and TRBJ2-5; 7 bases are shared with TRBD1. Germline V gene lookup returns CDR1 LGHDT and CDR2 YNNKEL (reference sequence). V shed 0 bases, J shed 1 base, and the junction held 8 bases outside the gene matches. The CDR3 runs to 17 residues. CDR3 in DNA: TGTGCCAGCAGCCAAGATCAAACTTGGACAGGCCAAGAGACCCAGTACTTC. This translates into CASSQDQTWTGQETQYF.

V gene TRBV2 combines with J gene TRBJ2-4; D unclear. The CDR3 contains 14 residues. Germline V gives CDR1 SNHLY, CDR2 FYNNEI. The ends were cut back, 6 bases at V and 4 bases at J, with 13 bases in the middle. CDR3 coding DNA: TGTGCCAGCAGAACCCCTTTAAGTAAAAACATTCAGTACTTC. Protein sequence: CASRTPLSKNIQYF.

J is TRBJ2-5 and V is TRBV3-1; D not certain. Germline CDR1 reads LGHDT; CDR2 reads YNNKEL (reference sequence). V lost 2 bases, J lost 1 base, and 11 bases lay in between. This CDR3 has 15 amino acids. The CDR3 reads CASSQSRVFQETQYF. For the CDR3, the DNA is TGTGCCAGCAGCCAATCCCGGGTCTTCCAAGAGACCCAGTACTTC.

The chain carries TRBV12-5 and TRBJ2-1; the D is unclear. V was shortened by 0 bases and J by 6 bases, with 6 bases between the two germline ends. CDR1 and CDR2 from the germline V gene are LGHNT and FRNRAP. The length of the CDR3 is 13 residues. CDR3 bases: TGTGCTAGTGGTTTGGTCCAAGTCAATGAGCAGTTCTTC. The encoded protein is CASGLVQVNEQFF.

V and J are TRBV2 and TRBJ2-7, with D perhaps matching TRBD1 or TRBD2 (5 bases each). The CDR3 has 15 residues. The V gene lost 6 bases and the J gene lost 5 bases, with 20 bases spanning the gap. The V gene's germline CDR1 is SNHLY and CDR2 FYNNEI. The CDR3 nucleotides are TGTGCCAGCAGGGGGACCCTGAGGATTGAGGACGAGCAGTACTTC. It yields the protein CASRGTLRIEDEQYF. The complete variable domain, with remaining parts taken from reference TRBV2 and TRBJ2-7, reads EPEVTQTPSHQVTQMGQEVILRCVPISNHLYFYWYRQILGQKVEFLVSFYNNEISEKSEIFDDQFSVERPDGSNFTLKIRSTKLEDSAMYFCASRGTLRIEDEQYFGPGTRLTVT.

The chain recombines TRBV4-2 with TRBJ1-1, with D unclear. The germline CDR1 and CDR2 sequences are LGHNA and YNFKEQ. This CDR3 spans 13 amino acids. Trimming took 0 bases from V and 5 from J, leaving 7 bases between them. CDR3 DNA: TGTGCCAGCAGCCAAGAAGCGAGGACTGAAGCTTTCTTT. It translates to CASSQEARTEAFF.

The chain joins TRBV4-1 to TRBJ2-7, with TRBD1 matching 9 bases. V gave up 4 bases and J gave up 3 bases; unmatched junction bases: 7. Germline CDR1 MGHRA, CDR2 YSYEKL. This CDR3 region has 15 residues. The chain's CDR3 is CASSLQGASIYEQYF. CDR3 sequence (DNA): TGCGCCAGCAGCCTACAGGGGGCGTCGATCTACGAGCAGTACTTC.

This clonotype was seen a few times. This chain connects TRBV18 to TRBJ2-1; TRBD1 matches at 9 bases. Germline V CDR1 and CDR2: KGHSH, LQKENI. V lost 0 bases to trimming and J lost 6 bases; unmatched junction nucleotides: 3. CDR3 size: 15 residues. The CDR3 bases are TGTGCCAGCTCACCACCGGGACAGGGAAGCAATGAGCAGTTCTTC. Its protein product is CASSPPGQGSNEQFF.